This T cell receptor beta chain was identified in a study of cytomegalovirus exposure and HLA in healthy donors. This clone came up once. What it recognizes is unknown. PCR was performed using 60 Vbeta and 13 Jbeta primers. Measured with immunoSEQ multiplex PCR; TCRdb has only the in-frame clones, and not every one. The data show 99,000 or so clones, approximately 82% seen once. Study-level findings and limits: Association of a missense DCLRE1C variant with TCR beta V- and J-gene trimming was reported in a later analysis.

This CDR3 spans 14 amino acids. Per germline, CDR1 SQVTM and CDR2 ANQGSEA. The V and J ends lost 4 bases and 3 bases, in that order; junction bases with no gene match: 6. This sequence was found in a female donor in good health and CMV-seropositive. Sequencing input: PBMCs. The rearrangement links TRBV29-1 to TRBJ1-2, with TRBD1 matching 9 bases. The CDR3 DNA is TGCAGCGTTGGGAGGACAGGGGAGGACTATGGCTACACCTTC. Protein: CSVGRTGEDYGYTF.